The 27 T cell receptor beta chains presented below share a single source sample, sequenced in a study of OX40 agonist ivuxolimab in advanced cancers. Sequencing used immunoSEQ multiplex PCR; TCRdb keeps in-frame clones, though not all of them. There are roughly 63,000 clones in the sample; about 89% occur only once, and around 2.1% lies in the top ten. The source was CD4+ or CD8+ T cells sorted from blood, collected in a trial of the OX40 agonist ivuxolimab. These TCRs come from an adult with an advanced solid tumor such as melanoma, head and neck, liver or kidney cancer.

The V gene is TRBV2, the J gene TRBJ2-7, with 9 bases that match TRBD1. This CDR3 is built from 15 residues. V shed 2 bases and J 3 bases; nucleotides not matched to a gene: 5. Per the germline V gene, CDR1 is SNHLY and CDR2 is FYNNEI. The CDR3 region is CASSEPGQGGYEQYF. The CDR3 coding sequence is TGTGCCAGCAGTGAACCGGGACAGGGTGGCTACGAGCAGTACTTC.

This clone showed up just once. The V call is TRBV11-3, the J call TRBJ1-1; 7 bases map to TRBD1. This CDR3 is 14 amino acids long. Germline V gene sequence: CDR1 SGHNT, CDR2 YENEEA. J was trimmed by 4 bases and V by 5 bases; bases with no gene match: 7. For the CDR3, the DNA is TGTGCCAGCAGCCCCCACAGGGGTAGCACTGAAGCTTTCTTT. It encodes CASSPHRGSTEAFF.

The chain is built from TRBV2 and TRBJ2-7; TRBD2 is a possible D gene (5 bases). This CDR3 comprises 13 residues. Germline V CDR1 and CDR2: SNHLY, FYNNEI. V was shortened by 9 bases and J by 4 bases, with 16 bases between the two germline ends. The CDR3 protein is CASRTSLQYEQYF. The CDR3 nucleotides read TGTGCCAGTCGGACTTCGCTCCAATACGAGCAGTACTTC. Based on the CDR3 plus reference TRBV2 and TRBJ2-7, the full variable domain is EPEVTQTPSHQVTQMGQEVILRCVPISNHLYFYWYRQILGQKVEFLVSFYNNEISEKSEIFDDQFSVERPDGSNFTLKIRSTKLEDSAMYFCASRTSLQYEQYFGPGTRLTVT.

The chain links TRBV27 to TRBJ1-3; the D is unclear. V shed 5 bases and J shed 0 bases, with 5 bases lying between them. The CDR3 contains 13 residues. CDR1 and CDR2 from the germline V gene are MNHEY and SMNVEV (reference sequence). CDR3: CASSRASGNTIYF. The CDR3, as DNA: TGTGCCAGCAGTCGGGCCTCTGGAAACACCATATATTTT.

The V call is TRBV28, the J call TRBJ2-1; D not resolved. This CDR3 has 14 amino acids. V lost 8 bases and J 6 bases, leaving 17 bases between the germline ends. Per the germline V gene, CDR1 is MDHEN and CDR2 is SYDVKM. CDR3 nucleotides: TGTGCCAGCCTCCTAGGCCAAGAACGCAATGAGCAGTTCTTC. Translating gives CASLLGQERNEQFF.

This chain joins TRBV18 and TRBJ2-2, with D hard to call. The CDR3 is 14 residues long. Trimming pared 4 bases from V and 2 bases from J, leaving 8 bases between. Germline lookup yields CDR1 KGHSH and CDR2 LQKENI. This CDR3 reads CASSRDTNTGELFF. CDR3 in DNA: TGTGCCAGCTCACGCGACACTAACACCGGGGAGCTGTTTTTT.

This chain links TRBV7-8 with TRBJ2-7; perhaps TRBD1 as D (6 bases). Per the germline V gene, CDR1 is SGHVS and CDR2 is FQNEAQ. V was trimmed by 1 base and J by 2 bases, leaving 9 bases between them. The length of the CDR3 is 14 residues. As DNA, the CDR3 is TGTGCCAGCAGCTTAGGGGACACAACCTACGAGCAGTACTTC. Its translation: CASSLGDTTYEQYF.

CDR3 nucleotide sequence: TGTGCCAGCAGCTTGGATTGGGGACTAGCGGGAGGGAAGCACGAGCAGTACTTC. It translates to CASSLDWGLAGGKHEQYF. This chain joins TRBV5-6 and TRBJ2-7; 16 bases line up with TRBD2. The CDR3 runs to 18 residues. Germline values: CDR1 SGHDT, CDR2 YYEEEE. Germline trimming cut 0 bases from V and 5 bases from J; bases unmatched to any gene: 8.

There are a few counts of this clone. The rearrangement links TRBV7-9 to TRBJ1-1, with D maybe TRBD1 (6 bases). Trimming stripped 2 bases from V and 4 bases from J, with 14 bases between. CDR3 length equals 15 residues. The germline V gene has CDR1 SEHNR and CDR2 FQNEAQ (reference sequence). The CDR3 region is CASSLRRDRTTEAFF. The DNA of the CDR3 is TGTGCCAGCAGCTTACGGCGAGACAGGACCACTGAAGCTTTCTTT. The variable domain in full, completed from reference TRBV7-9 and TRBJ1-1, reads DTGVSQNPRHKITKRGQNVTFRCDPISEHNRLYWYRQTLGQGPEFLTYFQNEAQLEKSRLLSDRFSAERPKGSFSTLEIQRTEQGDSAMYLCASSLRRDRTTEAFFGQGTRLTVV.

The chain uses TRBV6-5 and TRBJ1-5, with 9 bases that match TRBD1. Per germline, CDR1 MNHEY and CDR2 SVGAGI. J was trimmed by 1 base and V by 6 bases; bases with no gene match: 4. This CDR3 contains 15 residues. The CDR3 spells CASRTTGGSNQPQHF. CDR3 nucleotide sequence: TGTGCCAGCAGGACGACAGGGGGGAGCAATCAGCCCCAGCATTTT.

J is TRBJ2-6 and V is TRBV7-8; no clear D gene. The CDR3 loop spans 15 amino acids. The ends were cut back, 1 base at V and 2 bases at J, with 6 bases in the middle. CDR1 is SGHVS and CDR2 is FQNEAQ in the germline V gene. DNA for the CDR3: TGTGCCAGCAGCTTAGGAAACGCTGGGGCCAACGTCCTGACTTTC. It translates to CASSLGNAGANVLTF.

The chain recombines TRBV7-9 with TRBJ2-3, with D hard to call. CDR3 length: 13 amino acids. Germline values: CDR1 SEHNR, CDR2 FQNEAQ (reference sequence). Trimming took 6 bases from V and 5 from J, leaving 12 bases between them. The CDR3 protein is CASSQRVRDTQYF. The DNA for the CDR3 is TGTGCCAGCAGTCAAAGGGTGAGAGATACGCAGTATTTT.

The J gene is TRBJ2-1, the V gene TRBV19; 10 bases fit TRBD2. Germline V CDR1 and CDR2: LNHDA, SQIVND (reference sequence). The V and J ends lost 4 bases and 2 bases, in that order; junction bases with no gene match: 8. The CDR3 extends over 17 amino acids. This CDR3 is CASSRTVGTSAYNEQFF. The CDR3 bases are TGTGCCAGTAGTAGAACAGTGGGGACTAGCGCCTACAATGAGCAGTTCTTC.

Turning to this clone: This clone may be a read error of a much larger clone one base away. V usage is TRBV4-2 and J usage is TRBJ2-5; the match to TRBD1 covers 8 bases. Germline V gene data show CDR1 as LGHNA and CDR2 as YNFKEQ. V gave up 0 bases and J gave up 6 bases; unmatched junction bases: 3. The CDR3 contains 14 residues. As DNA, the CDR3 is TGTGCCAGCAGCCAAGAACAGGGGGATAAGACCCAGTACTTC. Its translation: CASSQEQGDKTQYF.

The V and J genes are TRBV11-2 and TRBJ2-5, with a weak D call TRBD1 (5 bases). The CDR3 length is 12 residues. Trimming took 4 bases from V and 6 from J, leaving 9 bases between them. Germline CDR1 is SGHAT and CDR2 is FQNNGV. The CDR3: CASSSDRKTQYF. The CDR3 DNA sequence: TGTGCCAGCAGCTCTGACAGAAAGACCCAGTACTTC.

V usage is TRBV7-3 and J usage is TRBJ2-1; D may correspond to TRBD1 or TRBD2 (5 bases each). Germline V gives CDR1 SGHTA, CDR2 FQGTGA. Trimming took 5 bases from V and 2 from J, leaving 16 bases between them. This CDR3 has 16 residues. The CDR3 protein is CASSLDRDPAYNEQFF. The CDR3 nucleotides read TGTGCCAGCAGCCTAGACCGGGACCCGGCCTACAATGAGCAGTTCTTC.

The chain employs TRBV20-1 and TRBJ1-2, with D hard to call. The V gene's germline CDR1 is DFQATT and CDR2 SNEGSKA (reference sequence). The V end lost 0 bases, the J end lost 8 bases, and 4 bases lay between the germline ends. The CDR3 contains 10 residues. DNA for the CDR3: TGCAGTGCTAGAGATATCGGCTACACCTTC. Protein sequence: CSARDIGYTF.

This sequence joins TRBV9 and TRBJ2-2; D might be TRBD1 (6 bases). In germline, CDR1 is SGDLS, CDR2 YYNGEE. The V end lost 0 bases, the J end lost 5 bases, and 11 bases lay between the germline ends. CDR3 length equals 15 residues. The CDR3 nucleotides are TGTGCCAGCAGCGTAGACAACAGGGTTACCGGGGAGCTGTTTTTT. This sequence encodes CASSVDNRVTGELFF.

The DNA for the CDR3 is TGTGCCAGTAGTCTCCGGGGTAGCGGGAGTAGGGATACGCAGTATTTT. It translates to CASSLRGSGSRDTQYF. This chain joins TRBV19 and TRBJ2-3; 9 bases map to TRBD2. Germline CDR1 and CDR2: LNHDA and SQIVND (reference sequence). This CDR3 is 16 amino acids long. The ends lost 5 bases at V and 6 bases at J; junction bases unmatched: 12.

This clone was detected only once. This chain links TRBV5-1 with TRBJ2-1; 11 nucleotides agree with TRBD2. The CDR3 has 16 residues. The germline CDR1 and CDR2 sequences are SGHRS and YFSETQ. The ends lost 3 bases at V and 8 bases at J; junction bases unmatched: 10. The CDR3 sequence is CASSSVITSGSHEQFF. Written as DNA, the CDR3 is TGCGCCAGCAGCTCGGTAATAACTAGCGGGAGCCATGAGCAGTTCTTC.

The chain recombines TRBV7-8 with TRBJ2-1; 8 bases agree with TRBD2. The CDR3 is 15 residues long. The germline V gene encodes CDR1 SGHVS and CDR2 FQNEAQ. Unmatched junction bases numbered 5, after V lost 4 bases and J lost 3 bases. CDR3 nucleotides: TGTGCCAGCAGCTCAGCGGGAGAGAACTACAATGAGCAGTTCTTC. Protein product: CASSSAGENYNEQFF.

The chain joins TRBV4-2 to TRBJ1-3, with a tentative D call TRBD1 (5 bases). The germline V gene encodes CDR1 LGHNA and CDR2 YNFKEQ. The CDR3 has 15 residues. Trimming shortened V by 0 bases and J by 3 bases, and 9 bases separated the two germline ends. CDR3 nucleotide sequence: TGTGCCAGCAGCCAAGATAGGGGTGGTGGAAACACCATATATTTT. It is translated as CASSQDRGGGNTIYF.

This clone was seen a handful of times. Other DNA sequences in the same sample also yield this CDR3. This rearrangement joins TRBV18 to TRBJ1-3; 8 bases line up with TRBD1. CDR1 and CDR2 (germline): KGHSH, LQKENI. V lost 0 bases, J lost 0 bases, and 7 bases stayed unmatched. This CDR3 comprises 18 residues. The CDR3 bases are TGTGCCAGCTCACCACCATCCGGGACAGGCCACTCTGGAAACACCATATATTTT. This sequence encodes CASSPPSGTGHSGNTIYF.

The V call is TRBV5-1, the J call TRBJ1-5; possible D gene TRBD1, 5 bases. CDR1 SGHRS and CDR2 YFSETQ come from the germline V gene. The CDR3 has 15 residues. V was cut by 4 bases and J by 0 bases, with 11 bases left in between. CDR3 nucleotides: TGCGCCAGCAGCACCTCAGGGATTAGCAATCAGCCCCAGCATTTT. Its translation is CASSTSGISNQPQHF.

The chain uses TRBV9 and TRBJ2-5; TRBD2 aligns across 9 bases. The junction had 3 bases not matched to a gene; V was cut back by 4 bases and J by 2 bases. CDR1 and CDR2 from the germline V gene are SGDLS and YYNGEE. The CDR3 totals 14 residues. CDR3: CASSISGGQETQYF. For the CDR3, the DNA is TGTGCCAGCAGCATAAGCGGGGGGCAAGAGACCCAGTACTTC.

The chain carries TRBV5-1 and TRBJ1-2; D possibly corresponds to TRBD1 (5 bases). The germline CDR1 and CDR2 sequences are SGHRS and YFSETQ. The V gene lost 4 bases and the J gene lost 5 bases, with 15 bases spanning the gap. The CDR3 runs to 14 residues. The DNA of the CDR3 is TGCGCCAGCAGCACTGCCGGGACTGATTATGGCTACACCTTC. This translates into CASSTAGTDYGYTF.

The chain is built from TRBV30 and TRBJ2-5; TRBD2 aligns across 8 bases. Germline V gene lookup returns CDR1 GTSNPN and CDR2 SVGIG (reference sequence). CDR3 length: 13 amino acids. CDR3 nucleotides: TGTGCTTGGGGTAGCGGGATCCAAGAGACCCAGTACTTC. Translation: CAWGSGIQETQYF.